The rows below give T cell receptor beta chains drawn from one sample of a study of T-cell memory formation after mild COVID-19. TCRdb reprocessed the 5' RACE reads with MiXCR, giving one entry per CDR3 protein. The sample holds about 450,000 distinct CDR3 sequences, roughly a quarter seen once. Input material: PBMCs or a T cell subset sorted from them (not recorded which). Receptors originate from an adult woman who had mild COVID-19 (a few samples of this study predate the infection). Cell type and time point are not known. The CDR3 runs from the conserved cysteine through the conserved F or W. Each record gives: J gene, D gene, V gene, clone size, CDR3 protein, CDR3 DNA. The D gene is left open where the match is weak. A row's size may be missing; if present it is once, few, many or a size class.

>TRBJ1-3|TRBD1|TRBV20-1|.
CSARDWGTAGNTIYF
TGCAGTGCTAGAGATTGGGGGACAGCTGGAAACACCATATATTTT
>TRBJ2-7|.|TRBV7-9|few
CASSQQGDEQYF
TGTGCCAGCAGCCAGCAGGGAGACGAGCAGTACTTC
>TRBJ2-7|.|TRBV12-3/TRBV12-4|.
CASSLGNRGANYEQYF
TGTGCCAGCAGTTTGGGTAATCGGGGGGCCAACTACGAGCAGTACTTC
>TRBJ2-7|TRBD2|TRBV7-3|.
CASARAGGIYEQYF
TGTGCCAGCGCTAGAGCGGGAGGGATCTACGAGCAGTACTTC
>TRBJ2-7|.|TRBV7-2|few
CASSPRWAYEQYF
TGTGCCAGCAGCCCCCGGTGGGCCTACGAGCAGTACTTC
>TRBJ2-7|.|TRBV5-1|many
CASSPGGGNEQYF
TGCGCCAGCAGCCCAGGAGGTGGTAACGAGCAGTACTTC
>TRBJ2-1|.|TRBV19|few
CASRYRDEVNEQFF
TGTGCCAGTAGATACAGGGATGAGGTCAATGAGCAGTTCTTC
>TRBJ2-5|.|TRBV5-1|.
CASQSVGYQETQYF
TGCGCCAGCCAGAGCGTGGGGTACCAAGAGACCCAGTACTTC
>TRBJ1-5|.|TRBV7-2|many
CASSLRQGNQPQHF
TGTGCCAGCAGCTTGAGGCAGGGGAATCAGCCCCAGCATTTT
>TRBJ1-1|.|TRBV12-3/TRBV12-4|.
CASRHGHTEAFF
TGTGCCAGCAGACACGGGCACACTGAAGCTTTCTTT
>TRBJ1-3|.|TRBV30|.
CAWSYGNSGNTIYF
TGTGCCTGGAGTTATGGGAACTCTGGAAACACCATATATTTT
>TRBJ2-4|.|TRBV20-1|few
CSASDRVAVAKNIQYF
TGCAGTGCCAGCGACAGGGTAGCGGTGGCCAAAAACATTCAGTACTTC
>TRBJ2-1|.|TRBV5-1|few
CASSLAGGRVQSGGTRGEQFF
TGCGCCAGCAGCTTAGCTGGGGGGCGCGTTCAATCCGGGGGCACACGGGGTGAGCAGTTCTTC
>TRBJ1-2|.|TRBV20-1|.
CSASGRDYGYTF
TGCAGTGCTAGTGGACGGGACTATGGCTACACCTTC
>TRBJ2-7|.|TRBV3-1|.
CASSHPLARDEQYF
TGTGCCAGCAGCCATCCCTTGGCAAGGGACGAGCAGTACTTC
>TRBJ1-1|.|TRBV30|.
CAWGRREMAFF
TGTGCCTGGGGACGCCGGGAGATGGCTTTCTTT
>TRBJ1-2|TRBD1|TRBV3-1|few
CASSHGTGVSNYGYTF
TGTGCCAGCAGCCATGGAACAGGGGTGTCTAACTATGGCTACACCTTC
>TRBJ2-2|TRBD2|TRBV24-1|.
CATSESGLAGESTGELFF
TGTGCCACCAGTGAGTCAGGACTAGCGGGAGAATCCACCGGGGAGCTGTTTTTT
>TRBJ1-1|.|TRBV7-9|many
CASSFRVSTEAFF
TGTGCCAGCAGCTTCAGAGTTAGCACTGAAGCTTTCTTT
>TRBJ1-6|.|TRBV6-2/TRBV6-3|few
CASSYDLGRRRSPLHF
TGTGCCAGCAGTTATGATCTGGGACGGCGACGCTCACCCCTCCACTTT
>TRBJ2-1|.|TRBV20-1|.
CSATGGPGTGNGLGEQFF
TGCAGTGCCACCGGGGGCCCAGGGACGGGCAATGGGTTAGGTGAGCAGTTCTTC
>TRBJ2-3|TRBD1|TRBV20-1|few
CSAAGTGGLIDTQYF
TGCAGTGCTGCGGGGACAGGGGGTCTAATAGATACGCAGTATTTT
>TRBJ2-7|.|TRBV15|.
CATSTRSSYEQYF
TGTGCCACCAGCACGAGGAGCTCCTACGAGCAGTACTTC
>TRBJ2-7|.|TRBV29-1|.
CSVEDTSPRSEYPYEQYF
TGCAGCGTTGAAGACACGAGCCCCCGCTCCGAATATCCCTACGAGCAGTACTTC
>TRBJ2-1|.|TRBV12-3/TRBV12-4|few
CASSFRPLITAGPYNEQFF
TGTGCCAGCAGTTTCCGACCCCTTATAACAGCTGGCCCCTACAATGAGCAGTTCTTC
>TRBJ2-3|TRBD1|TRBV7-6|few
CASSFGRGDTQYF
TGTGCCAGCAGTTTTGGCAGGGGGGATACGCAGTATTTT
>TRBJ2-1|.|TRBV7-3|.
CASSLRAGSETEQFF
TGTGCCAGCAGCTTACGGGCGGGCTCGGAAACTGAGCAGTTCTTC
>TRBJ2-1|TRBD2|TRBV5-1|few
CASSLGTSGSSYEQFF
TGCGCCAGCAGCTTGGGGACTAGCGGGAGTTCATATGAGCAGTTCTTC
>TRBJ2-3|.|TRBV27|.
CASSWAGATQYF
TGTGCCAGCAGTTGGGCGGGGGCGACGCAGTATTTT
>TRBJ2-5|TRBD2|TRBV11-2|.
CASSLDAPGLGQETQYF
TGTGCCAGCAGCTTAGATGCCCCGGGACTAGGCCAAGAGACCCAGTACTTC
>TRBJ2-2|.|TRBV11-1|few
CASKFGGGIGELFF
TGTGCCAGCAAGTTTGGCGGTGGGATCGGGGAGCTGTTTTTT
>TRBJ2-2|.|TRBV4-1|few
CASSQDMRNTGELFF
TGCGCCAGCAGCCAAGATATGAGGAACACCGGGGAGCTGTTTTTT
>TRBJ2-3|.|TRBV12-3/TRBV12-4|.
CASSLYVAAVWDTQYF
TGTGCCAGCAGTTTATACGTAGCGGCAGTTTGGGATACGCAGTATTTT
>TRBJ1-3|.|TRBV7-2|few
CASSFSLAGNTIYF
TGTGCCAGCAGCTTTAGCCTCGCTGGAAACACCATATATTTT
>TRBJ2-1|TRBD2|TRBV5-6|.
CASSYGTSNEQFF
TGTGCCAGCAGCTACGGGACTAGCAATGAGCAGTTCTTC
>TRBJ2-2|.|TRBV7-3|few
CASSSIGSTTGELFF
TGTGCCAGCAGCTCAATAGGGAGTACCACCGGGGAGCTGTTTTTT
>TRBJ2-2|.|TRBV24-1|.
CATSDYTVSGELFF
TGTGCCACCAGTGATTACACAGTATCCGGGGAGCTGTTTTTT
>TRBJ2-2|TRBD1|TRBV7-6|.
CASSLNPTGGGGELFF
TGTGCCAGCAGCTTAAACCCGACAGGGGGCGGCGGGGAGCTGTTTTTT
>TRBJ1-3|.|TRBV15|few
CATSTRREGNTIYF
TGTGCCACCAGCACCCGGAGGGAGGGAAACACCATATATTTT
>TRBJ2-4|TRBD1|TRBV10-3|few
CAISNPGQGANIQYF
TGTGCCATCAGTAACCCGGGACAGGGGGCAAACATTCAGTACTTC
>TRBJ1-2|.|TRBV25-1|few
CASSEFPHGYTF
TGTGCCAGCAGTGAATTCCCTCATGGCTACACCTTC
>TRBJ2-2|TRBD2|TRBV15|few
CATSRGLALGRNTGELFF
TGTGCCACCAGCAGGGGACTAGCTTTGGGCCGGAACACCGGGGAGCTGTTTTTT
>TRBJ2-3|.|TRBV5-1|.
CASSLRSGGRTDTQYF
TGCGCCAGCAGCTTGAGGTCGGGGGGCCGCACAGATACGCAGTATTTT
>TRBJ2-7|TRBD1|TRBV27|.
CASSLETGASEQYF
TGTGCCAGCAGTTTAGAGACAGGGGCGAGCGAGCAGTACTTC
>TRBJ2-1|TRBD2|TRBV12-3/TRBV12-4|.
CASSRSGRPDNEQFF
TGTGCCAGCAGTAGAAGCGGGAGGCCCGACAATGAGCAGTTCTTC
>TRBJ2-7|TRBD2|TRBV7-2|.
CASSLGAGISEQYF
TGTGCCAGCAGCCTAGGAGCGGGGATCAGCGAGCAGTACTTC
>TRBJ1-6|.|TRBV6-5|few
CASSFQGNNSPLHF
TGTGCCAGCAGTTTTCAGGGGAATAATTCACCCCTCCACTTT
>TRBJ2-5|TRBD1|TRBV9|.
CASSVTGVGYLETQYF
TGTGCCAGCAGCGTGACAGGGGTTGGTTATTTGGAGACCCAGTACTTC
>TRBJ1-5|.|TRBV10-3|.
CAIRGTGDSPQHF
TGTGCCATCAGGGGGACCGGGGATTCGCCCCAGCATTTT
>TRBJ2-5|.|TRBV5-1|.
CASSLQADRETQYF
TGCGCCAGCAGCTTGCAGGCGGATAGAGAGACCCAGTACTTC
>TRBJ2-1|.|TRBV5-1|few
CASSPPPGEAYNEQFF
TGCGCCAGCAGCCCCCCCCCAGGGGAGGCCTACAATGAGCAGTTCTTC
>TRBJ2-3|.|TRBV5-1|.
CASSLGPLTDAKYF
TGCGCCAGCAGCTTGGGGCCCCTGACCGATGCCAAGTATTTT
>TRBJ2-7|.|TRBV20-1|.
CSFRDLGYEQYF
TGCAGCTTCCGGGACCTGGGGTACGAGCAGTACTTC
>TRBJ2-3|.|TRBV12-3/TRBV12-4|.
CASSPTSLVDTQYF
TGTGCCAGCAGTCCGACGTCCCTGGTGGATACGCAGTATTTT
>TRBJ1-1|.|TRBV20-1|.
CSAATRTTEAFF
TGCAGTGCCGCAACAAGAACCACTGAAGCTTTCTTT